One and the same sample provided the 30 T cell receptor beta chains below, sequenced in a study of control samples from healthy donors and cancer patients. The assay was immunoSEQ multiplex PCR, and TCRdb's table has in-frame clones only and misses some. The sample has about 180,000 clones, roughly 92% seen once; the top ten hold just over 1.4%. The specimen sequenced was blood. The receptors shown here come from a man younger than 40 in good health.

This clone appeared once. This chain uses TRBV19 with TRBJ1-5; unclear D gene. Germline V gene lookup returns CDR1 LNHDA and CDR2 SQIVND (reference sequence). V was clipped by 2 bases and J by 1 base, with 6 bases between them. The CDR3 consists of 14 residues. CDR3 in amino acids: CASSIRTSNQPQHF. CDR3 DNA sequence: TGTGCCAGTAGTATAAGAACCAGCAATCAGCCCCAGCATTTT.

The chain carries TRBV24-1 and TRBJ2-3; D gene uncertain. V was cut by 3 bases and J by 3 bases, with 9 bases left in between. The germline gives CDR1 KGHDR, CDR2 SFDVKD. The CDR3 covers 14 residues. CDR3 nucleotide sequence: TGTGCCACCAGTGATCCCCAGGAAACAGATACGCAGTATTTT. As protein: CATSDPQETDTQYF.

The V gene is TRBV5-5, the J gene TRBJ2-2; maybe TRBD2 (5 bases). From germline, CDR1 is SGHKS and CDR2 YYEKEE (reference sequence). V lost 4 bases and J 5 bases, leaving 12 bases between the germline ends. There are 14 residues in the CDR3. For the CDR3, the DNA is TGTGCCAGCAGCCCGGAGCGGATTACCGGGGAGCTGTTTTTT. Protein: CASSPERITGELFF.

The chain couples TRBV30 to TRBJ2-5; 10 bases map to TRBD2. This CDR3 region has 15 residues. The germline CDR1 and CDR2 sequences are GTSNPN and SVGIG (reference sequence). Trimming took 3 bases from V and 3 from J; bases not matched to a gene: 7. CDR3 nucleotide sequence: TGTGCCTGGAGGCCTAGCGGGAGCCATAAAGAGACCCAGTACTTC. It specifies CAWRPSGSHKETQYF.

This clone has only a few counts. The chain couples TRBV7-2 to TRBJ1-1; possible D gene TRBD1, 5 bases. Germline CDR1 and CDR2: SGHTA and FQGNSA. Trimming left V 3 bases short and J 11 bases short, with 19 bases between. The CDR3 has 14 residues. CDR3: CASSFLLGDGTAFF. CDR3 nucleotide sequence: TGTGCCAGCAGCTTTCTACTCGGGGACGGGACGGCTTTCTTT.

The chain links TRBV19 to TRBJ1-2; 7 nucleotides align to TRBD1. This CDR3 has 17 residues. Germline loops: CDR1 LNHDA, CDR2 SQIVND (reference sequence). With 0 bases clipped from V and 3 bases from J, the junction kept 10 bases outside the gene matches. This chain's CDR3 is CASSIDGTAKQYYGYTF. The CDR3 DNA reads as TGTGCCAGTAGTATAGACGGGACAGCAAAGCAGTACTATGGCTACACCTTC.

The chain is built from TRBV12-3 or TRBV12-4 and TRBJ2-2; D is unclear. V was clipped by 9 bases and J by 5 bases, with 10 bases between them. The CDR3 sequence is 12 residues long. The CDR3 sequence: CASERSTGELFF. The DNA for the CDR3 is TGTGCCAGTGAGAGGTCTACCGGGGAGCTGTTTTTT.

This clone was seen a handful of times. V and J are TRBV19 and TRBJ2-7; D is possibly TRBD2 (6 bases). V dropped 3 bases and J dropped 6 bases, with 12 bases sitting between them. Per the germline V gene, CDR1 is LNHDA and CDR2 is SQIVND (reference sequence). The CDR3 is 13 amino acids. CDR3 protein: CASSIFGGSEQYF. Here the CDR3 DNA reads TGTGCCAGTAGTATCTTTGGGGGGTCCGAGCAGTACTTC.

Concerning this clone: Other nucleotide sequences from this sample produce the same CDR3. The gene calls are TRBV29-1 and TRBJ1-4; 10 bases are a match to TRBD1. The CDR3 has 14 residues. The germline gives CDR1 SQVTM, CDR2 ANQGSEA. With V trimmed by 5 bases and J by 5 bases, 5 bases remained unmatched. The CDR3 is CSVRPGQGNEKLFF. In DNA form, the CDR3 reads TGCAGCGTTAGACCGGGACAGGGGAATGAAAAACTGTTTTTT. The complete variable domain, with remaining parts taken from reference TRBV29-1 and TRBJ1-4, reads SAVISQKPSRDICQRGTSLTIQCQVDSQVTMMFWYRQQPGQSLTLIATANQGSEATYESGFVIDKFPISRPNLTFSTLTVSNMSPEDSSIYLCSVRPGQGNEKLFFGSGTQLSVL.

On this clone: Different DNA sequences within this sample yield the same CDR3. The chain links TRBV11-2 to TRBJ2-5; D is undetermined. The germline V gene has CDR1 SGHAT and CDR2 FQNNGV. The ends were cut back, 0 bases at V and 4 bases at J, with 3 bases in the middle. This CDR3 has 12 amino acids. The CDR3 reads CASSLDRETQYF. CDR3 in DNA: TGTGCCAGCAGCTTAGATAGAGAGACCCAGTACTTC.

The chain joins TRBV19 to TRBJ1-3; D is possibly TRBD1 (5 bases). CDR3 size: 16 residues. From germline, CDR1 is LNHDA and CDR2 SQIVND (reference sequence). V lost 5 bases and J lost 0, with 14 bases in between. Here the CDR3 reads CASSATGTSSGNTIYF. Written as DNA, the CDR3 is TGTGCCAGTAGTGCAACAGGCACCAGCTCTGGAAACACCATATATTTT.

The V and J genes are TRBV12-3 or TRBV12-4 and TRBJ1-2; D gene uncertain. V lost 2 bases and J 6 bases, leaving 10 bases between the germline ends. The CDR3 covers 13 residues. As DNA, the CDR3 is TGTGCCAGCAGTTTACGAAAAGGGAATGGCTACACCTTC. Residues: CASSLRKGNGYTF.

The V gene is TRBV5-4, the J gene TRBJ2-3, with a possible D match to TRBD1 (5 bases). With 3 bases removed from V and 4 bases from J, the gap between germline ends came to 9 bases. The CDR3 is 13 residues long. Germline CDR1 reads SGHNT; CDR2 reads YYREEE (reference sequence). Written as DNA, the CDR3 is TGTGCCAGCAGCTATTTACAGGCAGATACGCAGTATTTT. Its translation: CASSYLQADTQYF.

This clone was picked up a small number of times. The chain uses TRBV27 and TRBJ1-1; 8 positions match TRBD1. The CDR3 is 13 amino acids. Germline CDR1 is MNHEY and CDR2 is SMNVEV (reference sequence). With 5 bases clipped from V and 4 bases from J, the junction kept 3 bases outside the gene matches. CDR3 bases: TGTGCCAGCAGTGGACAGGGTTCCACTGAAGCTTTCTTT. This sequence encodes CASSGQGSTEAFF.

The DNA of the CDR3 is TGTGCCATCAGTACGGGACAGACGAACACTGAAGCTTTCTTT. This translates into CAISTGQTNTEAFF. The chain combines TRBV10-3 with TRBJ1-1; 7 bases are a match to TRBD1. The CDR3 is made up of 14 amino acids. J was trimmed by 1 base and V by 5 bases; bases with no gene match: 4. Germline V gene sequence: CDR1 ENHRY, CDR2 SYGVKD.

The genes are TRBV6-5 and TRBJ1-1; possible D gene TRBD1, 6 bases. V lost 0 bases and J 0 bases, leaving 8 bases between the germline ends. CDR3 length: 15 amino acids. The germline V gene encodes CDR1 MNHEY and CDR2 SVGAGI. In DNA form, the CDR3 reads TGTGCCAGCAGTTACTCACGGGACATGAACACTGAAGCTTTCTTT. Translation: CASSYSRDMNTEAFF.

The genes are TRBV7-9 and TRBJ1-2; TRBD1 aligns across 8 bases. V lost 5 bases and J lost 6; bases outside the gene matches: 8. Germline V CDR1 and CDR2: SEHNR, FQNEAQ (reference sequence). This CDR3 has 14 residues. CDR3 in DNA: TGTGCCAGCAGCCGGACCACAGGGGGAAATGGCTACACCTTC. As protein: CASSRTTGGNGYTF.

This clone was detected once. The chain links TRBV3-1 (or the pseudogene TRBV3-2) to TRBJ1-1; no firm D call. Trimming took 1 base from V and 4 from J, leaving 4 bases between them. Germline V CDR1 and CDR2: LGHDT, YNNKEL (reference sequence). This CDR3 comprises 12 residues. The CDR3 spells CASSQAFTEAFF. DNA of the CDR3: TGTGCCAGCAGCCAAGCTTTCACTGAAGCTTTCTTT.

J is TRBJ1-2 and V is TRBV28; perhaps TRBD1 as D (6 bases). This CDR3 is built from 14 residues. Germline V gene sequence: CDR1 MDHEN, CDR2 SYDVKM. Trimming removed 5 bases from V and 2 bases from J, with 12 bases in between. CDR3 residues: CASSVGQPNYGYTF. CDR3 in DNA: TGTGCCAGCAGTGTAGGACAGCCCAACTATGGCTACACCTTC.

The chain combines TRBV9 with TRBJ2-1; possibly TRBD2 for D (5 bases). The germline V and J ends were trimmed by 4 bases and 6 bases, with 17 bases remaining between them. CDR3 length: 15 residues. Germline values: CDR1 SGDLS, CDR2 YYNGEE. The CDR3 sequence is CASSPNPGLGNEQFF. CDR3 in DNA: TGTGCCAGCAGCCCGAACCCGGGGTTGGGCAATGAGCAGTTCTTC. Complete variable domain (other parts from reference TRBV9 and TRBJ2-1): DSGVTQTPKHLITATGQRVTLRCSPRSGDLSVYWYQQSLDQGLQFLIQYYNGEERAKGNILERFSAQQFPDLHSELNLSSLELGDSALYFCASSPNPGLGNEQFFGPGTRLTVL.

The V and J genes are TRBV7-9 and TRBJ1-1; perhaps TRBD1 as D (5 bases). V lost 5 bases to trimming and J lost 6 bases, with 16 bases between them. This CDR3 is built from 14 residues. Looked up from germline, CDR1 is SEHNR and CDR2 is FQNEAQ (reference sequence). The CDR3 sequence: CASSRSTERAEAFF. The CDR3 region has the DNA TGTGCCAGCAGCAGGTCGACAGAGAGGGCTGAAGCTTTCTTT.

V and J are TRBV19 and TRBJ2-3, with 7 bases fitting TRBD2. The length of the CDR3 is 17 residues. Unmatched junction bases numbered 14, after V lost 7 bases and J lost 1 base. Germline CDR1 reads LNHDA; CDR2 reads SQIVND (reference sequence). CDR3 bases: TGTGCCAGTAACGTCGGTAGCGGGCGGGCCGGCACAGATACGCAGTATTTT. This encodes CASNVGSGRAGTDTQYF.

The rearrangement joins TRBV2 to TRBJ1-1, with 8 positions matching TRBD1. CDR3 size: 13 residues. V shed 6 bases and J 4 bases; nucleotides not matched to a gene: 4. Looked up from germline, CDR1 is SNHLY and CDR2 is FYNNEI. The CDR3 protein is CASRHRGGTEAFF. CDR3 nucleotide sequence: TGTGCCAGCAGACACAGGGGGGGCACTGAAGCTTTCTTT.

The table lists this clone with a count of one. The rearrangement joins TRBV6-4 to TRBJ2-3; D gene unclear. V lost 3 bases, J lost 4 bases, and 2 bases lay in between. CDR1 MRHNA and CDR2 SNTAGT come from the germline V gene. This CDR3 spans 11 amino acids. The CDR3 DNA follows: TGTGCCAGCAGTGATTCAGATACGCAGTATTTT. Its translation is CASSDSDTQYF.

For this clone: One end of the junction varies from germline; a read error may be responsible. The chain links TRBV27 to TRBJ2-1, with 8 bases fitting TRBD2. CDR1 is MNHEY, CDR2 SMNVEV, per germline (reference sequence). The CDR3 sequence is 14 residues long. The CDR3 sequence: CASTLAGSYNEQFF. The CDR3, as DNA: TGTGCCAGCACTTTAGCGGGGTCCTACAATGAGCAGTTCTTC.

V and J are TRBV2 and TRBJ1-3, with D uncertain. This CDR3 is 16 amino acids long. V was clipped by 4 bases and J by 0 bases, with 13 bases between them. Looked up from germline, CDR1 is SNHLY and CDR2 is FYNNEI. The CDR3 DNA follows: TGTGCCAGCAGTGTAGGAGGAGGGATCTCTGGAAACACCATATATTTT. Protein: CASSVGGGISGNTIYF.

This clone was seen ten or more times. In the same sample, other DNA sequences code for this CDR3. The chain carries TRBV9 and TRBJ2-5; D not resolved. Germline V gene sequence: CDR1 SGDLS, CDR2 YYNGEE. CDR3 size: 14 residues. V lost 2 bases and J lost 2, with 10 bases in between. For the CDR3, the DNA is TGTGCCAGCAGCGTGGGCAGCCTTCAAGAGACCCAGTACTTC. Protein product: CASSVGSLQETQYF.

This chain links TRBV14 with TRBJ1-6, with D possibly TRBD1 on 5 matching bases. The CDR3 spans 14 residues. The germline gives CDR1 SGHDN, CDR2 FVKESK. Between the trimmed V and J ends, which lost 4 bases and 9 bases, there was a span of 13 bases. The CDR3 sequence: CASSRDSLGSPLHF. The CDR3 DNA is TGTGCCAGCAGCCGGGACTCCCTGGGTTCACCCCTCCACTTT. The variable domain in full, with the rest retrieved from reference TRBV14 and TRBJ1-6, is EAGVTQFPSHSVIEKGQTVTLRCDPISGHDNLYWYRRVMGKEIKFLLHFVKESKQDESGMPNNRFLAERTGGTYSTLKVQPAELEDSGVYFCASSRDSLGSPLHFGNGTRLTVT.

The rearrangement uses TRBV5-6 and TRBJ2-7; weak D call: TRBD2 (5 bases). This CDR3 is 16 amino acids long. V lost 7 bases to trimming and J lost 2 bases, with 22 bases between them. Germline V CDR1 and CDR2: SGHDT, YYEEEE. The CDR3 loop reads CASSLRAVSGPYEQYF. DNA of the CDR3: TGTGCCAGCTCCCTCCGGGCGGTCAGCGGTCCCTACGAGCAGTACTTC.

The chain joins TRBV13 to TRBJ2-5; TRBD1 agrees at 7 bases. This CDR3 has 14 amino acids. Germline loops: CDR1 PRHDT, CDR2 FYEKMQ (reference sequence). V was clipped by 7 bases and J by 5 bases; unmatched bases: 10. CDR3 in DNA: TGTGCCAGCACCAAGGGGGCAGGGGTTGAGACCCAGTACTTC. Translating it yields CASTKGAGVETQYF. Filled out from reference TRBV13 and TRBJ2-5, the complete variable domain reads AAGVIQSPRHLIKEKRETATLKCYPIPRHDTVYWYQQGPGQDPQFLISFYEKMQSDKGSIPDRFSAQQFSDYHSELNMSSLELGDSALYFCASTKGAGVETQYFGPGTRLLVL.